This T cell receptor beta chain was recovered during a study of neurological immune-mediated disorders. This clonotype has at least ten counts. From the 5' RACE reads, TCRdb called clonotypes with MiXCR, one entry per CDR3 protein. In the table there are tens of thousands of distinct CDR3 sequences, about 13% of which are singletons. The time point is: longitudinal time-point 3. A blood bank in Maryland, USA, provided the volunteers who served as healthy controls. V shed 5 bases, J shed 6 bases, and the junction held 14 bases outside the gene matches. Germline V gene data show CDR1 as SGDLS and CDR2 as YYNGEE. The CDR3 length is 16 residues.

The sequenced material came from PBMCs. This chain joins TRBV9 and TRBJ1-1; 9 bases fit TRBD1. The sequence was collected from a man younger than 45 in good health. The CDR3 region has the DNA TGTGCCAGCAGTAGGGACAGGGATGATCGCGGGGCTGAAGCTTTCTTT. Its translation: CASSRDRDDRGAEAFF.